The 9 T cell receptor beta chains listed next were all sequenced from one sample in a study of blood T cell repertoires in COVID-19. Only in-frame clones appear in the TCRdb table, and some are missing; sequencing was by immunoSEQ multiplex PCR. The sample includes some 190,000 clones, around 83% of them seen just once. The sample taken for sequencing was peripheral blood. Every receptor here comes from a woman older than 75 with acute or convalescent COVID-19.

The rearrangement uses TRBV7-9 and TRBJ1-6; 7 positions agree with TRBD1. The V gene's germline CDR1 is SEHNR and CDR2 FQNEAQ (reference sequence). The CDR3 is made up of 14 amino acids. The V gene end was trimmed by 6 bases and the J gene end by 9 bases; junction bases not matched to a gene: 8. CDR3 loop: CASRLEGAVSPLHF. DNA for the CDR3: TGTGCCAGCAGACTGGAGGGGGCTGTTTCACCCCTCCACTTT.

The chain is built from TRBV6-5 and TRBJ1-2; possible D gene TRBD1, 5 bases. CDR3 length: 15 residues. Trimming cost V 0 bases and J 5 bases, with 13 bases left between them. In germline, CDR1 is MNHEY, CDR2 SVGAGI. The CDR3 loop reads CASSYSPQGTYGYTF. CDR3 DNA sequence: TGTGCCAGCAGTTACTCCCCCCAGGGCACTTATGGCTACACCTTC.

The chain uses TRBV18 and TRBJ2-1; TRBD2 aligns across 13 bases. CDR1 and CDR2 (germline): KGHSH, LQKENI. Trimming cost V 3 bases and J 7 bases; bases outside gene matches: 6. This CDR3 region has 16 residues. The CDR3 sequence: CASSPLLAGGTNEQFF. For the CDR3, the DNA is TGTGCCAGCTCACCCCTACTAGCGGGAGGGACAAATGAGCAGTTCTTC.

CDR3 DNA sequence: TGTGCCAGCAGCTCCAACAATCAGCCCCAGCATTTT. Residues: CASSSNNQPQHF. The V gene is TRBV7-8, the J gene TRBJ1-5; D not resolved. Germline V gives CDR1 SGHVS, CDR2 FQNEAQ. Deletions cut 4 bases from V and 3 bases from J, with 4 bases between. This CDR3 is built from 12 residues.

V and J are TRBV18 and TRBJ2-2; possibly TRBD1 for D (5 bases). The CDR3 extends over 17 amino acids. Germline V lookup: CDR1 KGHSH, CDR2 LQKENI. V lost 1 base, J lost 3 bases, and 15 bases lay in between. CDR3 in amino acids: CASSPRSPRVYTGELFF. The CDR3 nucleotides read TGTGCCAGCTCACCACGGTCTCCCAGGGTGTACACCGGGGAGCTGTTTTTT.

The chain carries TRBV28 and TRBJ1-5, with unresolved D. This CDR3 is built from 17 residues. In germline, CDR1 is MDHEN, CDR2 SYDVKM. Trimming shortened V by 8 bases and J by 1 base, and 21 bases separated the two germline ends. CDR3 nucleotides: TGTGCCAGCCCTCTAGGAGCGGGGAAGTTGAGCAATCAGCCCCAGCATTTT. This sequence encodes CASPLGAGKLSNQPQHF.

This chain connects TRBV5-1 to TRBJ1-1; 10 positions agree with TRBD1. Germline V CDR1 and CDR2: SGHRS, YFSETQ. The V gene end was trimmed by 3 bases and the J gene end by 6 bases; junction bases not matched to a gene: 8. The CDR3 covers 15 residues. CDR3 residues: CASSSTGTGEAEAFF. The DNA for the CDR3 is TGCGCCAGCAGCTCAACGGGGACAGGGGAGGCTGAAGCTTTCTTT.

The chain links TRBV18 to TRBJ1-2; perhaps TRBD1 as D (5 bases). From germline, CDR1 is KGHSH and CDR2 LQKENI. The CDR3 is 13 residues long. V was shortened by 6 bases and J by 6 bases, with 14 bases between the two germline ends. The DNA for the CDR3 is TGTGCCAGCTCCGGGGGACCCCACGATGGCTACACCTTC. Protein: CASSGGPHDGYTF.

In this sample, this clone turned up a few times. V and J are TRBV30 and TRBJ2-1; 7 bases agree with TRBD1. The CDR3 sequence is 11 residues long. Per the germline V gene, CDR1 is GTSNPN and CDR2 is SVGIG (reference sequence). V shed 5 bases and J 5 bases; nucleotides not matched to a gene: 0. The CDR3 DNA reads TGTGCCTGGGACAGGGACAATGAGCAGTTCTTC. This sequence encodes CAWDRDNEQFF.